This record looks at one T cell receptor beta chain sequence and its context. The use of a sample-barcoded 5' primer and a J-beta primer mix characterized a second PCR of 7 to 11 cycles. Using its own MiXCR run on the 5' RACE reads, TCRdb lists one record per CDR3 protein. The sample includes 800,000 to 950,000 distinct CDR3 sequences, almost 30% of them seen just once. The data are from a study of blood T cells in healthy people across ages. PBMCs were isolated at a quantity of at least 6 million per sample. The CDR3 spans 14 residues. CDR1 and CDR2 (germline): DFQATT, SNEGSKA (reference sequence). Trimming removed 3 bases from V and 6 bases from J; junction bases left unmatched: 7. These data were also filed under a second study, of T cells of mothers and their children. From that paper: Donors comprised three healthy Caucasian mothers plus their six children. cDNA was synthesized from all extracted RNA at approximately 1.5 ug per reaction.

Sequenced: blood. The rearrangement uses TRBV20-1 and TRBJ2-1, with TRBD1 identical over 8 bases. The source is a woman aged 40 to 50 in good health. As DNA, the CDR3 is TGCAGTGCTAGTACCGGACAGGGCCCCAATGAGCAGTTCTTC. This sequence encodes CSASTGQGPNEQFF.